The next 15 T cell receptor beta chains were all read from a single sample in a study of shared clonotypes between healthy human individuals. Measured with immunoSEQ multiplex PCR; TCRdb has only the in-frame clones, and not every one. The sample includes 150,000 to 200,000 clones, approximately 61% of them seen just once. The sample taken for sequencing was memory CD4+ T cells sorted from blood. Sample subset: CD45RA-negative fraction. The receptors originated from a man aged 25-45 years in good health.

DNA of the CDR3: TGTGCCAGCAGCTGGGGACTAGCGGGAGGAGCAGGAGATACGCAGTATTTT. Translating it yields CASSWGLAGGAGDTQYF. The chain is built from TRBV7-2 and TRBJ2-3; 15 bases fit TRBD2. With V trimmed by 4 bases and J by 5 bases, 7 bases remained unmatched. Germline CDR1 is SGHTA and CDR2 is FQGNSA. This CDR3 has 17 residues.

This clone showed up just a few times. This chain joins TRBV9 and TRBJ1-1; a possible D gene is TRBD1 (5 bases). Deletions cut 0 bases from V and 6 bases from J, with 9 bases between. Germline CDR1 is SGDLS and CDR2 is YYNGEE. The CDR3 contains 13 residues. CDR3 sequence (DNA): TGTGCCAGCAGCGTAGTGTCAGGGCCTGAAGCTTTCTTT. Amino acid sequence: CASSVVSGPEAFF.

The J gene is TRBJ1-1, the V gene TRBV7-3, with a possible D match to TRBD1 (5 bases). The CDR3 is 13 residues long. V lost 4 bases to trimming and J lost 3 bases, with 9 bases between them. Germline V gene data show CDR1 as SGHTA and CDR2 as FQGTGA. The CDR3, as DNA: TGTGCCAGCAGCTCACAGGCGCACACTGAAGCTTTCTTT. This codes for CASSSQAHTEAFF.

This clone appeared a few times. The rearrangement uses TRBV6-1 and TRBJ2-7, with TRBD1 identical over 9 bases. The germline V gene has CDR1 MNHNS and CDR2 SASEGT. Trimming took 0 bases from V and 4 from J; bases not matched to a gene: 7. This CDR3 contains 16 residues. This chain's CDR3 is CASSEAGQGNPYEQYF. For the CDR3, the DNA is TGTGCCAGCAGTGAAGCGGGACAGGGCAACCCTTACGAGCAGTACTTC.

On this clone: The same CDR3 can be traced to other DNA sequences in this sample. The genes are TRBV5-1 and TRBJ1-2; D remains ambiguous. The germline V and J ends were trimmed by 2 bases and 2 bases, with 7 bases remaining between them. CDR1 is SGHRS, CDR2 YFSETQ, per germline. This CDR3 region has 13 residues. The DNA for the CDR3 is TGCGCCAGCAGCTTTGGAGGGAACTATGGCTACACCTTC. It encodes CASSFGGNYGYTF. Drawing the rest from reference TRBV5-1 and TRBJ1-2, the complete variable domain is KAGVTQTPRYLIKTRGQQVTLSCSPISGHRSVSWYQQTPGQGLQFLFEYFSETQRNKGNFPGRFSGRQFSNSRSEMNVSTLELGDSALYLCASSFGGNYGYTFGSGTRLTVV.

This rearrangement joins TRBV11-3 to TRBJ2-7; 7 nucleotides line up with TRBD1. CDR1 is SGHNT, CDR2 YENEEA, per germline. The CDR3 is 14 amino acids. Unmatched junction bases numbered 2, after V lost 2 bases and J lost 1 base. The CDR3 DNA follows: TGTGCCAGCAGCTTAACAGGGGAGTCCTACGAGCAGTACTTC. Residues: CASSLTGESYEQYF.

V is TRBV4-1 and J is TRBJ2-7; 8 positions match TRBD1. Germline CDR1 MGHRA, CDR2 YSYEKL. With V trimmed by 3 bases and J by 6 bases, 4 bases remained unmatched. The length of the CDR3 is 13 residues. CDR3 in amino acids: CASSHLTGGEQYF. The CDR3, as DNA: TGCGCCAGCAGCCATCTAACAGGGGGCGAGCAGTACTTC.

The chain carries TRBV18 and TRBJ2-7, with TRBD2 matching over 7 bases. The length of the CDR3 is 13 residues. CDR1 KGHSH and CDR2 LQKENI come from the germline V gene. V dropped 6 bases and J dropped 3; count of bases not matched to a gene: 5. The CDR3 region has the DNA TGTGCCAGCTCGGGAGGGCGGCTCTACGAGCAGTACTTC. As protein: CASSGGRLYEQYF.

CDR3 in amino acids: CASSSDRAPYEQYF. The CDR3 region has the DNA TGTGCCAGCAGTTCGGACAGGGCCCCCTACGAGCAGTACTTC. This chain links TRBV6-5 with TRBJ2-7, with 8 nucleotides matching TRBD1. The V segment lost 4 bases and the J segment 2 bases; nucleotides outside the gene matches: 4. This CDR3 spans 14 amino acids. CDR1 and CDR2 from the germline V gene are MNHEY and SVGAGI.

The V and J genes are TRBV5-6 and TRBJ2-1; D possibly uses TRBD1 or TRBD2 (5 bases each). From germline, CDR1 is SGHDT and CDR2 YYEEEE. This CDR3 spans 14 amino acids. The ends were cut back, 2 bases at V and 9 bases at J, with 15 bases in the middle. The CDR3, as DNA: TGTGCCAGCAGCTTCCGGGGCAGGGTGAGTGAGCAGTTCTTC. Translated, it gives CASSFRGRVSEQFF.

The CDR3 coding sequence is TGTGCCAGCAGTCCCCCCCAGCGGGGGGGCCTGAGCACCTTC. Translation gives CASSPPQRGGLSTF. The chain links TRBV28 to TRBJ1-2, with D possibly being TRBD1 (6 bases). Trimming removed 5 bases from V and 13 bases from J, with 23 bases in between. Germline V gives CDR1 MDHEN, CDR2 SYDVKM. The CDR3 spans 14 residues.

This clone was observed many times. Other DNA sequences of this sample code for an identical CDR3. The chain uses TRBV18 and TRBJ2-3, with D hard to call. Trimming left V 3 bases short and J 0 bases short, with 7 bases between. The CDR3 extends over 14 amino acids. The germline CDR1 and CDR2 sequences are KGHSH and LQKENI. In DNA, the CDR3 is TGTGCCAGCTCACCGGTGTACAGCACAGATACGCAGTATTTT. Its protein is CASSPVYSTDTQYF.

V is TRBV9 and J is TRBJ1-4; D is possibly TRBD1 (5 bases). CDR3 length equals 15 residues. Germline assignment: CDR1 SGDLS and CDR2 YYNGEE. The V and J ends lost 2 bases and 8 bases respectively, with 16 bases between them. The CDR3 region is CASSVFPTGGEKLFF. The CDR3 DNA reads TGTGCCAGCAGCGTTTTTCCCACCGGGGGGGAAAAACTGTTTTTT. The whole variable domain, remainder taken from reference TRBV9 and TRBJ1-4, is DSGVTQTPKHLITATGQRVTLRCSPRSGDLSVYWYQQSLDQGLQFLIQYYNGEERAKGNILERFSAQQFPDLHSELNLSSLELGDSALYFCASSVFPTGGEKLFFGSGTQLSVL.

This rearrangement joins TRBV7-9 to TRBJ2-7; D might be TRBD2 (5 bases). V lost 7 bases and J 3 bases, leaving 16 bases between the germline ends. Germline V gene lookup returns CDR1 SEHNR and CDR2 FQNEAQ (reference sequence). There are 14 residues in the CDR3. The CDR3 DNA follows: TGTGCCAGCACCTACGAGGGCAGGCACTACGAGCAGTACTTC. It is translated as CASTYEGRHYEQYF.

This clone turned up a few times. This chain joins TRBV19 and TRBJ2-1; the D gene is possibly TRBD1 (6 bases). CDR1 is LNHDA, CDR2 SQIVND, per germline (reference sequence). The V end lost 8 bases, the J end lost 4 bases, and 15 bases lay between the germline ends. The CDR3 has 14 residues. CDR3 in amino acids: CASLRGRGYNEQFF. Here the CDR3 DNA reads TGTGCCAGTCTCCGGGGCAGGGGTTACAATGAGCAGTTCTTC.